This T cell receptor (beta chain) was observed in a study of CD8+CD57+ T cells in acquired aplastic anemia. Study findings and constraints: The study identified more than 25 CD8+ CDR3 sequences shared by patients and controls.

According to the study, genomic DNA was the template for TCR beta VDJ and CDR3 profiling. TCRdb fed the reads into MiXCR, producing one record per CDR3 protein. The table records 400,000 to 450,000 distinct CDR3 sequences, about two thirds of them present only once. In its sample, this clonotype was seen once. No antigen is known for it. With 6 bases removed from V and 8 bases from J, the gap between germline ends came to 14 bases. Germline V gene data show CDR1 as SGHRS and CDR2 as YFSETQ. This CDR3 contains 12 residues. V usage is TRBV5-1 and J usage is TRBJ1-2; D remains unclear. The sample comprised sorted CD4+, CD8+, or CD8+CD57+ T cells (not recorded which) from PBMCs. The sequence came from a human donor in good health, serving as a control. In DNA, the CDR3 is TGCGCCAGCACCCAGGTAGGTGCAGGCTACACCTTC. This translates into CASTQVGAGYTF.